The clone carrying this T cell receptor beta chain was detected many times. These data originate in a study of shared clonotypes between healthy human individuals. Naive CD8 populations comprised CD45RO-negative cells positively selected for CCR7, excluding terminally differentiated effector memory CD45RA+ cells. The CDR3 is 16 amino acids. Each replicate PCR on the sorted subsets used approximately 200 ng DNA (around 30,000 T cell genomes). The method was immunoSEQ multiplex PCR; TCRdb's version includes in-frame clones alone and lacks a portion of them. Among more than 600,000 clones listed, about 90% were seen once.

The sequenced sample consisted of naive CD8+ T cells sorted from blood. The chain couples TRBV1 to TRBJ2-2; the D segment call TRBD2 is taken from the table without a DNA check. TRBV1 corresponds to a pseudogene. The source of this sequence is a man aged 25 to 40 in good health. In DNA form, the CDR3 reads TGCACCAGCAGCCAGACTAGCGGGAGAAACACCGGGGAGCTGTTTTTT. Translating it yields CTSSQTSGRNTGELFF.